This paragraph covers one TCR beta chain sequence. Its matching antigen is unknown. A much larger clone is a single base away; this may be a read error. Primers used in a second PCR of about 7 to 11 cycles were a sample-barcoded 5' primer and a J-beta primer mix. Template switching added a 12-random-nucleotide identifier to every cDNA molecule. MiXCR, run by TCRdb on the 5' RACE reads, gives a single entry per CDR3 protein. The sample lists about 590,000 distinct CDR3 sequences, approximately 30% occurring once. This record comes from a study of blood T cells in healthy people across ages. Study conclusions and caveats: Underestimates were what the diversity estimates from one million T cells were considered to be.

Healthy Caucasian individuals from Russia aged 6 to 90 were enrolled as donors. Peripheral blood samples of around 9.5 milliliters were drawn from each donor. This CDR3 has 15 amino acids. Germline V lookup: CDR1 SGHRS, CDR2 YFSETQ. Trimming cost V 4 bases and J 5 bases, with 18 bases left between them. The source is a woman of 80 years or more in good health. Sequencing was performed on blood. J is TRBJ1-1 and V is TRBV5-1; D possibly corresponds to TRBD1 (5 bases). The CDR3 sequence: CASSGPSGAWTEAFF. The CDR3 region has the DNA TGCGCCAGCAGCGGTCCTTCCGGGGCCTGGACTGAAGCTTTCTTT.